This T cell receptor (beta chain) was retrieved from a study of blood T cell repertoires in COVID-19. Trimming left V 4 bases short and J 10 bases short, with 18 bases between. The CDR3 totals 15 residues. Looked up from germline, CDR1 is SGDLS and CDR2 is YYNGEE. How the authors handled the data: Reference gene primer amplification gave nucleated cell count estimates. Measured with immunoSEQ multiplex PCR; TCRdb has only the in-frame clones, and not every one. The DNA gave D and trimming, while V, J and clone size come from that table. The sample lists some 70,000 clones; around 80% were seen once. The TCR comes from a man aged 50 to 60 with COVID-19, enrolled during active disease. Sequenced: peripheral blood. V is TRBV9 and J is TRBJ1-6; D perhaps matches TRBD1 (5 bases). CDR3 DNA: TGTGCCAGCAGCCCCCACGGGCAGGGCGAGTCACCCCTCCACTTT. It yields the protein CASSPHGQGESPLHF.